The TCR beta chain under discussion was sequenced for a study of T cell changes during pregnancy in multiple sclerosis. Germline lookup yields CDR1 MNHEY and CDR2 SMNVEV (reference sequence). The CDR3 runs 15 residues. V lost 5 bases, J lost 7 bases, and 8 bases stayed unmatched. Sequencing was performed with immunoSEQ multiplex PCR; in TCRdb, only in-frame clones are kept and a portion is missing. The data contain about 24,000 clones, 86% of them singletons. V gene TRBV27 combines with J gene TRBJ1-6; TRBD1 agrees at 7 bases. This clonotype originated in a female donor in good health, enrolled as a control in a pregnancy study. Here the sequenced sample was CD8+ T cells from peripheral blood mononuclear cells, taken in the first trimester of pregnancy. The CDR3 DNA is TGTGCCAGCAGTACTAGGACAGGCCTGAATTCACCCCTCCACTTT. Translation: CASSTRTGLNSPLHF.